This T cell receptor beta chain was identified in a study of T cells in Graves' hyperthyroidism and ophthalmopathy (dated by TCRdb to between 2019 and 2020). Context from the whole study: Peripheral blood samples were taken at the time of initial diagnosis, prior to any treatment. In about 6 Graves' hyperthyroidism patients, the study also compared T-cell repertoires from thyroid tissue with T-cell repertoires from blood. TCR V-J signatures able to tell the groups apart were searched for in a discovery cohort of 90 to 100 patients, of whom fewer than 45 had Graves' ophthalmopathy and more than 55 had stable Graves' hyperthyroidism. Prospective prediction of ophthalmopathy was tested in an independent validation cohort of 18 to 20 hyperthyroidism patients and 17 patients who later progressed to ophthalmopathy. According to the paper, TCR Vbeta CDR3 sequencing was carried out on about 140 peripheral blood samples, which came from 40 to 45 ophthalmopathy, approximately 72 hyperthyroidism and around 17 progressor patients. After blood sampling, hyperthyroidism patients were treated with methimazole at a starting dose of 30 mg daily, and ophthalmopathy patients were treated with high-dose intravenous methylprednisolone. The 75 to 100 discovery patients were divided at random into training and test sets in a 7:3 ratio. What the research found in general, with its limitations: A 13 V-J signature model separated ophthalmopathy from stable hyperthyroidism, with around 91% sensitivity and 81% to 83% specificity in cross-validation and 80%/75% in testing. In validation, the model predicted progression to ophthalmopathy with 65% to 71% sensitivity and 72.22% specificity, a median of about 6.7 months before onset. Most expanded thyroid clonotypes (frequency above 0.001) were also detected in blood, a finding suggesting that blood repertoires may reflect thyroid immune responses. Sample size was not statistically predetermined, and blinding of investigators to group allocation was not performed.

Stable Graves' hyperthyroidism was defined as the absence of progression to ophthalmopathy over 18 months of follow-up. Hyperthyroidism patients were newly diagnosed, with disease duration under 2 months, and aged 18 to 65 years. Patients with uncontrolled infections, other autoimmune diseases, pregnancy or lactation were excluded. Diagnoses were based on clinical symptoms, serum thyroxine and TRAb, thyroid ultrasound and orbital computed tomography. PBMCs were isolated from 10 ml of fresh peripheral blood by Ficoll-Paque density gradient centrifugation. Total RNA was extracted with Trizol reagent, and quality was checked on an Agilent 2100 Bioanalyzer. The TCR beta CDR3 regions were amplified from RNA transcripts. For the first round of RT-PCR on the TCR CDR3, the HTBI primer set was used together with the Qiagen OneStep RT-PCR kit. Libraries were constructed in a second round of multiplex PCR, after which size selection and purification were carried out. Sequencing of the libraries was done on an Illumina HiSeq2000 using paired-end 100 bp reads. In the authors' own workflow: SOAPnuke was used to process the raw data, removing reads that contained adapters or uncalled bases, had a mean Phred below 15, or lacked an exact match to the constant primer or identifier. COPE v1.2.5 was used to merge high-quality paired reads, and clonotypes were defined as unique nucleotide sequences. MiTCR v1.1 was used to align the clonotypes against IMGT TRBV, TRBD and TRBJ reference segments. The analysis was restricted to V-J combinations with a frequency above 0.0001, which together covered over 99% of the repertoires. The TCS score was defined as F50 (clonal expansion) divided by E x V (chaos), with BLOSUM62-based TCRdist calculated between CDR3 peptides within each V-J. Welch's t-statistics and random forest reduced roughly 540 V-J features to 13, which were used in a naive Bayes classifier (R e1071). Thyroid-blood repertoire similarity was quantified with the Morisita-Horn index. TCRdb trimmed public reads at Q25 via fastp, called clones via MiXCR and kept in-frame beta chains. Rows merge per CDR3 protein into single entries with the most common DNA and genes. The V and J calls and clone size are TCRdb's, not the authors'. For this sample there are 600,000 to 800,000 distinct CDR3 sequences; roughly a third appear just once. The top ten hold about a third of the sample.

From cysteine to phenylalanine, the CDR3 is 12 amino acids long. CDR3 DNA only is kept here, 36 bases in frame from base 1. The germline V gene (reference sequence) provides CDR1 SEHNR and CDR2 FQNEAQ. V is reduced by 5 bases and J by 4 bases, leaving a spacing of 8 bases between them. This clonotype was recorded many times. This receptor's antigen is unknown. No base quality information exists; no much larger clone differs at one position. The chain was built from TRBV7-9 and TRBJ2-5; too little of a D gene remains to name it. The material sequenced was blood. This TCR came from a woman in her thirties or forties with Graves' hyperthyroidism. The nucleotide sequence reads TGTGCCAGCAGCCTCCCCCTAGAGACCCAGTACTTC. It encodes CASSLPLETQYF. Reference TRBV7-9 and TRBJ2-5 genes cover what lies past the CDR3, so the full variable domain is DTGVSQNPRHKITKRGQNVTFRCDPISEHNRLYWYRQTLGQGPEFLTYFQNEAQLEKSRLLSDRFSAERPKGSFSTLEIQRTEQGDSAMYLCASSLPLETQYFGPGTRLLVL.